This entry lists 26 T cell receptor beta chains sequenced from one sample in a study of cytomegalovirus exposure and HLA in healthy donors. Use of 60 Vbeta and 13 Jbeta primers characterized the PCR. The protocol was immunoSEQ multiplex PCR, while the TCRdb copy is restricted to in-frame clones and leaves out a portion. The repertoire includes 75,000 to 95,000 clones, about 73% of them detected once, and around 4.3% sits in the top ten. Sequencing input: PBMCs. These receptors were obtained from a woman aged 40 to 55 in good health and CMV-seropositive.

This clone was observed many times. This chain links TRBV5-6 with TRBJ2-1; D remains unclear. Trimming removed 5 bases from V and 5 bases from J, with 20 bases in between. Germline V gene sequence: CDR1 SGHDT, CDR2 YYEEEE. CDR3 size: 16 residues. The CDR3: CASRVRFRNYNNEQFF. DNA for the CDR3: TGTGCCAGCAGGGTTCGGTTCAGGAATTACAACAATGAGCAGTTCTTC.

This clone was seen more than once but under ten times. The V and J genes are TRBV19 and TRBJ1-1; tentatively, D is TRBD1 (6 bases). Germline V gene data show CDR1 as LNHDA and CDR2 as SQIVND (reference sequence). This CDR3 is 15 amino acids long. V lost 3 bases and J lost 5, with 16 bases in between. CDR3 in DNA: TGTGCCAGTAGTATTTTAGCCGGGGGGCGGACTGAAGCTTTCTTT. It specifies CASSILAGGRTEAFF.

V usage is TRBV30 and J usage is TRBJ2-1; 7 positions agree with TRBD2. V dropped 1 base and J dropped 0; count of bases not matched to a gene: 9. The CDR3 length is 17 residues. Germline CDR1 and CDR2: GTSNPN and SVGIG (reference sequence). The DNA of the CDR3 is TGTGCCTGGAGTGGGCAAGGGACTACCTCCTCCTACAATGAGCAGTTCTTC. Amino acids: CAWSGQGTTSSYNEQFF.

This chain uses TRBV28 with TRBJ1-5; no clear D. Between the trimmed V and J ends, which lost 7 bases and 5 bases, there was a span of 18 bases. The CDR3 sequence is 15 residues long. Germline CDR1 MDHEN, CDR2 SYDVKM. The CDR3 spells CASTTTGGGHQPQHF. The DNA of the CDR3 is TGTGCCAGCACTACTACGGGAGGTGGTCATCAGCCCCAGCATTTT.

This chain uses TRBV12-5 with TRBJ2-1, with D possibly matching TRBD2 (6 bases). This CDR3 has 12 amino acids. V gave up 6 bases and J gave up 8 bases, with 11 bases separating them. The germline V gene encodes CDR1 LGHNT and CDR2 FRNRAP. CDR3 nucleotides: TGTGCTAGTGGGACTAGTTTCGATGAGCAGTTCTTC. It encodes CASGTSFDEQFF.

The rearrangement joins TRBV15 to TRBJ2-7; D possibly corresponds to TRBD2 (5 bases). The CDR3 contains 15 residues. CDR1 is LNHNV, CDR2 YYDKDF, per germline (reference sequence). Trimming cost V 0 bases and J 3 bases, with 12 bases left between them. In nucleotides, the CDR3 is TGTGCCACCAGCAGAGAACGGGGAATCGTCTACGAGCAGTACTTC. Translating it yields CATSRERGIVYEQYF.

The chain has TRBV30 and TRBJ1-4; tentative D call: TRBD1 (5 bases). Germline lookup yields CDR1 GTSNPN and CDR2 SVGIG (reference sequence). The CDR3 loop spans 15 amino acids. Trimming removed 3 bases from V and 5 bases from J, with 16 bases in between. Here the CDR3 reads CAWSPRGGANEKLFF. In DNA, the CDR3 is TGTGCCTGGAGCCCCCGCGGGGGAGCAAATGAAAAACTGTTTTTT.

This clone was counted between two and nine times. The chain combines TRBV7-2 with TRBJ2-1, with TRBD2 identical over 10 bases. Trimming cost V 5 bases and J 5 bases; bases outside gene matches: 6. CDR3 length equals 15 residues. The germline V gene encodes CDR1 SGHTA and CDR2 FQGNSA. CDR3 in amino acids: CASSPLAGYNNEQFF. DNA of the CDR3: TGTGCCAGCAGCCCACTAGCGGGATATAACAATGAGCAGTTCTTC.

The chain joins TRBV7-2 to TRBJ1-5; maybe TRBD1 (5 bases). V lost 3 bases and J 4 bases, leaving 7 bases between the germline ends. The CDR3 length is 13 residues. CDR1 is SGHTA, CDR2 FQGNSA, per germline. CDR3 region: CASSLGPNQPQHF. The CDR3 nucleotides read TGTGCCAGCAGCTTGGGGCCGAATCAGCCCCAGCATTTT.

The chain carries TRBV2 and TRBJ2-7; TRBD2 aligns across 9 bases. Per the germline V gene, CDR1 is SNHLY and CDR2 is FYNNEI. CDR3 length: 15 amino acids. After removal of 7 bases from V and 2 bases from J, the junction contained 9 bases not matched to a gene. The CDR3 region is CASTSLAGDPYEQYF. CDR3 in DNA: TGTGCCAGCACTTCCTTAGCGGGAGATCCCTACGAGCAGTACTTC.

Here the CDR3 reads CASTPRGGQQETQYF. The CDR3 region has the DNA TGTGCCAGCACCCCCCGGGGTGGCCAGCAAGAGACCCAGTACTTC. The rearrangement links TRBV25-1 to TRBJ2-5; possible D gene TRBD2, 5 bases. The CDR3 extends over 15 amino acids. CDR1 and CDR2 (germline): MGHDK, SYGVNS. Deletions cut 7 bases from V and 2 bases from J, with 17 bases between. Filled out from reference TRBV25-1 and TRBJ2-5, the complete variable domain reads EADIYQTPRYLVIGTGKKITLECSQTMGHDKMYWYQQDPGMELHLIHYSYGVNSTEKGDLSSESTVSRIRTEHFPLTLESARPSHTSQYLCASTPRGGQQETQYFGPGTRLLVL.

The chain couples TRBV2 to TRBJ2-4; TRBD2 aligns across 7 bases. Losses at the gene ends were 6 bases for V and 8 bases for J; bases not matched to a gene: 10. Germline CDR1 SNHLY, CDR2 FYNNEI. This CDR3 region has 14 residues. This CDR3 reads CASRLAETAYIQYF. The CDR3, as DNA: TGTGCCAGCAGGCTAGCGGAGACGGCGTACATTCAGTACTTC.

This clone appeared a single time. This chain links TRBV9 with TRBJ2-3, with D perhaps TRBD2 (6 bases). Germline-derived CDR1 and CDR2 are SGDLS and YYNGEE. There are 16 residues in the CDR3. V shed 2 bases and J shed 4 bases, with 17 bases lying between them. The CDR3: CASSVGSGEGPDTQYF. CDR3 DNA: TGTGCCAGCAGCGTTGGTTCGGGAGAAGGCCCAGATACGCAGTATTTT.

The chain recombines TRBV5-6 with TRBJ2-5; no reliable D call. Trimming removed 4 bases from V and 0 bases from J, with 13 bases in between. The CDR3 is made up of 15 amino acids. Germline V lookup: CDR1 SGHDT, CDR2 YYEEEE. The CDR3 coding sequence is TGTGCCAGCAGCCCCGAACCACTGAACCAAGAGACCCAGTACTTC. Translating it yields CASSPEPLNQETQYF.

The chain combines TRBV5-1 with TRBJ2-1; 10 positions match TRBD2. The V and J ends lost 4 bases and 7 bases, in that order; junction bases with no gene match: 11. The length of the CDR3 is 16 residues. CDR1 and CDR2 (germline): SGHRS, YFSETQ. The CDR3 coding sequence is TGCGCCAGCAGCCCCTCGCGGACTAGCGGAGATAATGAGCAGTTCTTC. The encoded protein is CASSPSRTSGDNEQFF.

The V call is TRBV5-1, the J call TRBJ2-5; the match to TRBD1 covers 9 bases. Unmatched junction bases numbered 12, after V lost 4 bases and J lost 5 bases. The length of the CDR3 is 16 residues. In germline, CDR1 is SGHRS, CDR2 YFSETQ. The CDR3 reads CASSLSRDRAGETQYF. CDR3 bases: TGCGCCAGCAGCCTATCCCGGGACAGGGCCGGGGAGACCCAGTACTTC.

The chain uses TRBV6-5 and TRBJ1-5; D is ambiguous. Trimming shortened V by 2 bases and J by 7 bases, and 9 bases separated the two germline ends. The CDR3 runs 13 residues. CDR1 and CDR2 from the germline V gene are MNHEY and SVGAGI. CDR3 sequence: CASSYAPWQPQHF. The CDR3 DNA is TGTGCCAGCAGTTACGCGCCCTGGCAGCCCCAGCATTTT.

The chain couples TRBV6-4 to TRBJ1-2; 7 bases line up with TRBD1. The CDR3 consists of 13 residues. CDR1 is MRHNA, CDR2 SNTAGT, per germline. The V segment lost 6 bases and the J segment 8 bases; nucleotides outside the gene matches: 9. The CDR3 DNA reads as TGTGCCAGCAGAAGCAGGGGGAATGAGGGCTACACCTTC. The encoded protein is CASRSRGNEGYTF.

The V and J genes are TRBV15 and TRBJ1-2, with TRBD1 identical over 9 bases. Trimming cost V 6 bases and J 7 bases; bases outside gene matches: 6. The CDR3 is 13 residues long. Germline-derived CDR1 and CDR2 are LNHNV and YYDKDF (reference sequence). The CDR3: CATRPQGARGYTF. The CDR3 coding sequence is TGTGCCACCAGACCACAGGGGGCGCGTGGCTACACCTTC.

The chain recombines TRBV19 with TRBJ2-2, with 10 positions matching TRBD2. The CDR3 has 17 amino acids. Trimming cost V 6 bases and J 0 bases; bases outside gene matches: 7. In germline, CDR1 is LNHDA, CDR2 SQIVND (reference sequence). CDR3 in amino acids: CASSQRGTSANTGELFF. The CDR3 nucleotides read TGTGCCAGTAGCCAACGGGGGACTAGCGCGAACACCGGGGAGCTGTTTTTT.

V gene TRBV6-6 combines with J gene TRBJ1-3; a possible D gene is TRBD1 (6 bases). Germline CDR1 MNHNY, CDR2 SVGAGI (reference sequence). This CDR3 has 16 residues. Deletions cut 4 bases from V and 1 base from J, with 14 bases between. The CDR3 bases are TGTGCCAGCAGTTTCCCGGGACAAGGATCTGGAAACACCATATATTTT. Translation: CASSFPGQGSGNTIYF.

This clone was observed once. V is TRBV7-6 and J is TRBJ2-3; 12 bases agree with TRBD2. The CDR3 covers 18 residues. V gave up 5 bases and J gave up 4 bases; unmatched junction bases: 13. CDR1 SGHVS and CDR2 FNYEAQ come from the germline V gene. The DNA for the CDR3 is TGTGCCAGCAGCGCCCGGGCCGGGACTAGCGGGCGAGCAGATACGCAGTATTTT. The encoded protein is CASSARAGTSGRADTQYF.

This sequence joins TRBV7-3 and TRBJ2-1, with 9 bases fitting TRBD1. J lost 7 bases, V lost 4 bases, and 17 bases had no gene match. CDR1 is SGHTA, CDR2 FQGTGA, per germline. This CDR3 contains 18 residues. The CDR3 sequence is CASSSNPTLGQGYNEQFF. The CDR3 DNA sequence: TGTGCCAGCAGCTCAAACCCTACCTTGGGACAGGGTTATAATGAGCAGTTCTTC.

This chain joins TRBV21-1 and TRBJ2-7; the DNA was not compared with TRBD2, the D call given in the table. TRBV21-1 is annotated as a pseudogene. This CDR3 contains 13 residues. The CDR3 sequence is CATTGTSSLEQYF. CDR3 nucleotide sequence: TGTGCCACCACCGGGACTAGCAGCCTGGAGCAGTACTTC.

The rearrangement uses TRBV6-6 and TRBJ2-2; 9 bases match TRBD1. Germline V lookup: CDR1 MNHNY, CDR2 SVGAGI (reference sequence). This CDR3 is 15 amino acids long. Germline trimming cut 4 bases from V and 4 bases from J; bases unmatched to any gene: 4. The CDR3 DNA reads as TGTGCCAGCAGTTCACAGGGGGCTGGCACCGGGGAGCTGTTTTTT. Its protein is CASSSQGAGTGELFF.

The rearrangement joins TRBV15 to TRBJ1-4; D is uncertain. V was shortened by 6 bases and J by 0 bases, with 8 bases between the two germline ends. This CDR3 region has 14 residues. Per germline, CDR1 LNHNV and CDR2 YYDKDF (reference sequence). CDR3 DNA: TGTGCCACCAGTTTCATGTCAACTAATGAAAAACTGTTTTTT. It specifies CATSFMSTNEKLFF.